This T cell receptor (beta chain) is drawn from a study of cytomegalovirus exposure and HLA in healthy donors. Study-wide context: The approximately 710 first-cohort repertoires and the approximately 110 validation repertoires shared the same platform, a later analysis reported.

In regard to this clone: Its antigen is not known.

Study-wide results and limits: A few of the chains that were CMV-associated were confirmed in vitro to be specific for CMV antigens.

The method was immunoSEQ multiplex PCR; TCRdb's version includes in-frame clones alone and lacks a portion of them. The sample shows under 200,000 clones, roughly nine tenths of them seen only once. The V segment lost 6 bases and the J segment 6 bases; nucleotides outside the gene matches: 10. The germline CDR1 and CDR2 sequences are SQVTM and ANQGSEA. This CDR3 comprises 15 residues. The chain links TRBV29-1 to TRBJ1-4, with TRBD1 identical over 10 bases. The sample was PBMCs. This clonotype was obtained from a woman between 18 and 30 years old in good health and CMV-seropositive. CDR3 protein: CSVGLWTGGYEKLFF. The CDR3 nucleotides are TGCAGCGTCGGGTTATGGACAGGGGGATATGAAAAACTGTTTTTT.